A selection of T cell receptor beta chains follows, all from one sample in a study of cytomegalovirus exposure and HLA in healthy donors. Produced via immunoSEQ multiplex PCR; TCRdb's table is partial and in-frame only. In all, the sample yields 100,000 to 150,000 clones. Material for sequencing was PBMCs. The receptors here all came from a man between 18 and 29 years old in good health and CMV-seronegative. Both conserved end residues are part of each CDR3. A D gene is named only where the DNA matches it firmly.

V	J	D	DNA	CDR3
TRBV14	TRBJ1-6	TRBD1	TGTGCCAGCAGCCGCACAGGGGGCGTCTCGGGAAGCTCCTATAATTCACCCCTCCACTTT	CASSRTGGVSGSSYNSPLHF
TRBV7-2	TRBJ2-1	NA	TGTGCCAGCAGCTTAGCGTGGGGCGGGACCCTCTCCTACAATGAGCAGTTCTTC	CASSLAWGGTLSYNEQFF
TRBV2	TRBJ2-5	NA	TGTGCCAGCAGTGAAGCGGGGAGAGGGGGAGAGACCCAGTACTTC	CASSEAGRGGETQYF
TRBV10-1	TRBJ2-7	TRBD2	TGCGCCAGCAGCCCCGGACTAGCGGGAGCTAAGTCCTCCTACGAGCAGTACTTC	CASSPGLAGAKSSYEQYF
TRBV6-4	TRBJ2-1	TRBD2	TGTACCAGCAGTGCGGGGGCCTACAATGAGCAGTTCTTC	CTSSAGAYNEQFF
TRBV18	TRBJ1-4	NA	TGTGCCAGCTCACCACAGGGGAGGAATGAAAAACTGTTTTTT	CASSPQGRNEKLFF
TRBV2	TRBJ1-3	TRBD1	TGTGCCAGCCAGGGGACAGGGTCGCCCACCATATATTTT	CASQGTGSPTIYF
TRBV5-5	TRBJ2-3	TRBD2	TGTGCCAGCAGCTTCGAGGGAATTCGGACTAGCGGGGAGAATTTT	CASSFEGIRTSGENF
TRBV2	TRBJ1-1	NA	TGTGCCAGCATCGGGGGAGTGGCTGAAGCTTTCTTT	CASIGGVAEAFF
TRBV5-1	TRBJ2-7	TRBD1	TGCGCCAGCAGCTTGGGACAGGGGATCTACGAGCAGTACTTC	CASSLGQGIYEQYF
TRBV18	TRBJ1-5	TRBD1	TGTGCCAGCTCACCCACAGGGGCTAATCAGCCCCAGCATTTT	CASSPTGANQPQHF
TRBV6-5	TRBJ2-7	TRBD2	TGTGCCAGCAGTTATCAGCGGGGCGAGCAGTACTTC	CASSYQRGEQYF
TRBV11-2	TRBJ2-7	NA	TGTGCCAGCAAAATTACACAGGGCTACGAGCAGTACTTC	CASKITQGYEQYF
TRBV9	TRBJ2-3	NA	TGTGCCAGCAGCGTAGTCCTTTCTAGCACAGATACGCAGTATTTT	CASSVVLSSTDTQYF
TRBV6-1	TRBJ2-2	NA	TGTGCCAGCAGTGCACAGGGGACTGGCGCCGGGGAGCTGTTTTTT	CASSAQGTGAGELFF
TRBV6-7	TRBJ2-7	TRBD2	TGTGCCAGCACTAGGACACTAGCGGGGGCCCTCGAGCAGATTGAGCAGTACTTC	CASTRTLAGALEQIEQYF
TRBV7-8	TRBJ2-1	TRBD1	TGTGCCAGCAGTTACGGGACAGGGTACAATGAGCAGTTCTTC	CASSYGTGYNEQFF
TRBV19	TRBJ2-2	TRBD1	TGTGCCAGTAGTATAGTCGGTCCGGGACAGGGGAACACCGGGGAGCTGTTTTTT	CASSIVGPGQGNTGELFF
TRBV6-6	TRBJ2-1	TRBD1	TGTGCCAGCAGTAACACAGGGGTCGCCTACAATGAGCAGTTCTTC	CASSNTGVAYNEQFF
TRBV10-3	TRBJ2-5	TRBD2	TGTGCCATCAGTAAACTAGCGGATCAAGAGACCCAGTACTTC	CAISKLADQETQYF
TRBV7-2	TRBJ1-4	NA	TGTGCCAGCAGCTACTCAATCACTGCAACTAATGAAAAACTGTTTTTT	CASSYSITATNEKLFF
TRBV6-1	TRBJ1-1	TRBD1	TGTGCCAGCAGAGCTCCGGGACAGGGTCTATCTGAAGCTTTCTTT	CASRAPGQGLSEAFF
TRBV5-8	TRBJ2-1	NA	TGTGCCAGCACCCCGGGGGTCTCCTACAATGAGCAGTTCTTC	CASTPGVSYNEQFF
TRBV13	TRBJ2-7	NA	TGTGCCAGCAGCCTAGAGACAGCCACCTACGAGCAGTACTTC	CASSLETATYEQYF
TRBV5-6	TRBJ2-7	NA	TGTGCCAGCAGCTTGTTGCGCGCCTACGAGCAGTACTTC	CASSLLRAYEQYF
TRBV5-5	TRBJ1-2	NA	TGTGCCAGCTCCGAACATGGGAGCTATGGCTACACCTTC	CASSEHGSYGYTF
TRBV5-1	TRBJ1-6	NA	TGCGCCAGCAGCTTGGATACGGCAGGGAGGGGTACACCCCTCCACTTT	CASSLDTAGRGTPLHF
TRBV5-1	TRBJ2-1	TRBD2	TGCGCCAGCAGCTTGGGGTGGACTAGCGGACGAAATGAGCAGTTCTTC	CASSLGWTSGRNEQFF
TRBV5-6	TRBJ1-1	TRBD1	TGTGCCAGCAGCACTACCGGGACAGGGGGCACTGAAGCTTTCTTT	CASSTTGTGGTEAFF
TRBV30	TRBJ2-5	TRBD1	TGTGCCTGGAGGGGGGGACAGGCGATCCAAGAGACCCAGTACTTC	CAWRGGQAIQETQYF
TRBV15	TRBJ2-3	NA	TGTGCCACCAGCACCCGACAGGACAGTCCTTACCGGGATACGCAGTATTTT	CATSTRQDSPYRDTQYF
TRBV15	TRBJ2-3	TRBD2	TGTGCCACCAGCACTCTAGCGGGAGGAGATACGCAGTATTTT	CATSTLAGGDTQYF
TRBV18	TRBJ1-5	NA	TGTGCCAGCTCCGATGTGGGGCCCAATCAGCCCCAGCATTTT	CASSDVGPNQPQHF
TRBV6-1	TRBJ1-2	NA	TGTGCCAGCAGTACAATGGCGGGGAACTATGGCTACACCTTC	CASSTMAGNYGYTF
TRBV7-2	TRBJ2-7	NA	TGTGCCAGCAGCATGTACCGGGACTCGTACTACGAGCAGTACTTC	CASSMYRDSYYEQYF
TRBV27	TRBJ1-5	NA	TGTGCCAGCAGTTCCTCAGGGGCGATTCAGCCCCAGCATTTT	CASSSSGAIQPQHF
TRBV14	TRBJ2-6	NA	TGTGCCAGCAGCCGGAGCTCTGGGGCCAACGTCCTGACTTTC	CASSRSSGANVLTF
TRBV7-2	TRBJ1-5	TRBD1	TGTGCCAGCAGCCCGATGGGACAGGGTATTCAGCCCCAGCATTTT	CASSPMGQGIQPQHF
TRBV6-4	TRBJ2-1	TRBD2	TGTGCCAGCAGTCTAGAAGGGACTAGCGGACTCAATGAGCAGTTCTTC	CASSLEGTSGLNEQFF
TRBV28	TRBJ1-4	NA	TGTGCCAGCACCAGCTCTATGGGGCCACTGTTTTTT	CASTSSMGPLFF
TRBV18	TRBJ2-3	TRBD1	TGTGCCAGCTCACCCGCGGACAGGCGAGTCACAGATACGCAGTATTTT	CASSPADRRVTDTQYF
TRBV9	TRBJ2-7	TRBD1	TGTGCCAGCAGCGTAGCCGGGACAGGGAACTACGAGCAGTACTTC	CASSVAGTGNYEQYF
TRBV6-1	TRBJ1-2	NA	TGTGCCAGCAGTGAACAGGGTGATGGCTACACCTTC	CASSEQGDGYTF
TRBV6-6	TRBJ2-3	TRBD2	TGTGCCAGCAGTTTACTAGCGGGGGGATCCACAGATACGCAGTATTTT	CASSLLAGGSTDTQYF
TRBV27	TRBJ1-6	NA	TGTGCCAGCAGCGTGACAGGTCAGAGCTATAATTCACCCCTCCACTTT	CASSVTGQSYNSPLHF
TRBV6-1	TRBJ2-3	TRBD1	TGTGCCAGCACCCTCAGGGGGATTAGCACAGATACGCAGTATTTT	CASTLRGISTDTQYF
TRBV18	TRBJ1-2	NA	TGTGCCAGCTCACCACAGGGAGACGGGTATGGCTACACCTTC	CASSPQGDGYGYTF
TRBV14	TRBJ1-1	TRBD1	TGTGCCAGCAGCCTGGGACAGTTGAACACTGAAGCTTTCTTT	CASSLGQLNTEAFF
TRBV7-9	TRBJ2-1	NA	TGTGCCAGCAGCTTAGTGGGCTGGACTACGCACAATGAGCAGTTCTTC	CASSLVGWTTHNEQFF
TRBV19	TRBJ1-2	NA	TGTGCCAGTAGTATAAAAGGTCGGGGAGGCTACACCTTC	CASSIKGRGGYTF
TRBV6-5	TRBJ1-1	NA	TGTGCCAGCAGTCCTCCGGGGAGGGAGGCTTTCTTT	CASSPPGREAFF
TRBV18	TRBJ2-2	TRBD1	TGTGCCAGCTCACCACGGATGACAGGGACGATCACCGGGGAGCTGTTTTTT	CASSPRMTGTITGELFF
TRBV4-2	TRBJ1-6	NA	TGTGCCAGCAGCCCAATCGGAGGTAATTCACCCCTCCACTTT	CASSPIGGNSPLHF
TRBV28	TRBJ1-1	NA	TGTGCCAGCAATGACGGGGGTATGAACACTGAAGCTTTCTTT	CASNDGGMNTEAFF
TRBV9	TRBJ1-2	NA	TGTGCCAGCACCTCAGAAGGGGATGGCTACACCTTC	CASTSEGDGYTF
TRBV2	TRBJ1-1	NA	TGTGCCAGCAGGGTGGACAGTGGCACTGAAGCTTTCTTT	CASRVDSGTEAFF
TRBV6-5	TRBJ2-7	TRBD1	TGTGCCAGCAGTTACGGGACAGGGGTCTCCTACGAGCAGTACTTC	CASSYGTGVSYEQYF
TRBV9	TRBJ2-5	NA	TGTGCCAGCAGCGGTGGAGGGATCCAAGAGACCCAGTACTTC	CASSGGGIQETQYF